The rows below give T cell receptor beta chains drawn from one sample of a study of shared clonotypes between healthy human individuals. Profiled with immunoSEQ multiplex PCR; TCRdb holds only in-frame clones, not every one. The sample records about 2.3 million clones, 80% to 95% being singletons. The material sequenced was naive CD4+ T cells from PBMCs. These receptor sequences come from a young man in good health. Some clones in this sample may be carry-over from other donors' samples. Both conserved end residues are trimmed from each CDR3. A D gene is named only where the DNA matches it firmly.

J,V,D,CDR3
TRBJ2-1,TRBV27,TRBD2,ASSAGTSADNEQF
TRBJ1-4,TRBV10-3,.,AISGGTEGEKLF
TRBJ2-6,TRBV4-1,.,ASSQGGQRSPRANVLT
TRBJ2-5,TRBV6-1,TRBD1,ASSDRQGRLETQY
TRBJ1-1,TRBV5-4,TRBD1,ASSRGQGVWESTEAF
TRBJ2-1,TRBV27,.,ASSLGGREQF
TRBJ2-4,TRBV5-6,.,ASSPTGALAKNIQY
TRBJ2-3,TRBV9,.,ASSAGGQSDTQY
TRBJ2-1,TRBV5-6,.,ASSFGLGGRYNEQF
TRBJ1-2,TRBV2,.,ASSGPLGRDNYGYT
TRBJ1-3,TRBV6-5,.,ASSYSQSGNTIY
TRBJ2-1,TRBV28,TRBD2,ASLGAGGIAATEQF
TRBJ1-2,TRBV29-1,.,SVGHRLNYGYT
TRBJ2-7,TRBV30,.,AWSGREQY
TRBJ2-3,TRBV10-3,TRBD2,AIRPTSGPVDTQY
TRBJ1-1,TRBV28,.,ASRGPGENTEAF
TRBJ1-1,TRBV5-4,.,ASSLGQKNTEAF
TRBJ2-4,TRBV5-5,.,ASSPRGWEVIAKNIQY
TRBJ1-1,TRBV9,.,ASSGGTEAF
TRBJ2-1,TRBV28,.,ASSLKQGGGLWNEQF
TRBJ2-7,TRBV7-8,TRBD2,ASSSRTSGRYEQY
TRBJ1-5,TRBV11-2,.,ASSREIDQPQH
TRBJ1-2,TRBV29-1,TRBD1,SVALGDRRNGYT
TRBJ1-2,TRBV19,TRBD1,ASSRTGGGYT
TRBJ1-3,TRBV5-4,.,ASSPDSDSGNTIY
TRBJ2-5,TRBV27,.,ASRHLQETQY
TRBJ1-4,TRBV5-8,.,ASSDSLNEKLF
TRBJ2-1,TRBV7-9,TRBD1,ASSPPGRGPNEQF
TRBJ1-5,TRBV4-1,.,ASSQPGSSQPQH
TRBJ2-5,TRBV28,.,ASSFGETQY
TRBJ2-1,TRBV2,.,ASTRALSYNEQF
TRBJ2-1,TRBV29-1,.,SVPDTLINEQF
TRBJ2-5,TRBV5-4,.,ASSLMSESRTQY
TRBJ2-4,TRBV21-1,.,ASSKGAACENIQY
TRBJ1-2,TRBV4-3,.,ASSQEPGTYGYT
TRBJ2-2,TRBV5-1,.,ASSPPTGSDTGELF
TRBJ2-7,TRBV28,TRBD2,ASSPSTSGTYSYEQY
TRBJ2-1,TRBV30,.,ACLTALVNYNEQF
TRBJ1-1,TRBV2,.,ASSGRERGGTEAF
TRBJ1-5,TRBV7-8,.,ASSPKGGSNQPQH
TRBJ2-6,TRBV28,TRBD2,ASSLLGRSGSGRGANVLT
TRBJ1-1,TRBV29-1,TRBD1,SVTTGGGTEAF
TRBJ1-4,TRBV7-2,.,ASSYVHRGEKLF
TRBJ1-3,TRBV4-3,.,ASSQGAGNTIY
TRBJ2-7,TRBV1,.,TSSPGGGLLSYEQY
TRBJ2-3,TRBV9,TRBD2,ASRESGSGTQY
TRBJ2-7,TRBV7-9,.,ASSLGTRAGFSYEQY
TRBJ1-1,TRBV4-1,.,ASSQGQRNTEAF
TRBJ2-7,TRBV7-3,TRBD1,ASSPLRTGGYEQY
TRBJ2-5,TRBV11-3,TRBD2,ASSLALLAGLERETQY
TRBJ2-1,TRBV5-1,TRBD2,ASSLTSGSYNEQF
TRBJ2-1,TRBV11-2,.,ASREGREQF
TRBJ1-5,TRBV28,.,ASSFLGGDNQPQH
TRBJ2-7,TRBV28,TRBD1,ASTLQGARYEQY
TRBJ2-7,TRBV18,.,ASSPPSRNEQY